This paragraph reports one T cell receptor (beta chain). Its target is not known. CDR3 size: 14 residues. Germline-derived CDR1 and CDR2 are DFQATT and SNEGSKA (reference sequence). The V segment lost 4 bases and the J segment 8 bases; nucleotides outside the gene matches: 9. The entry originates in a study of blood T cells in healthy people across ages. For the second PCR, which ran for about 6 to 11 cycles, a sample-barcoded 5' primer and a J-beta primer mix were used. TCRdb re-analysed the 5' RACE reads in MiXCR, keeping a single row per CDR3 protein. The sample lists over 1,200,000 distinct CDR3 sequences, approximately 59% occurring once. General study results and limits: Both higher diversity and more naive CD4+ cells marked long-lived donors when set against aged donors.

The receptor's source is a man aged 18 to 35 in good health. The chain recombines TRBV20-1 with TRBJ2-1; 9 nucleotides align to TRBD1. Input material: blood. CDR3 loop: CSAKAGQGIYEQFF. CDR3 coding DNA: TGCAGTGCTAAAGCAGGACAGGGGATATATGAGCAGTTCTTC.